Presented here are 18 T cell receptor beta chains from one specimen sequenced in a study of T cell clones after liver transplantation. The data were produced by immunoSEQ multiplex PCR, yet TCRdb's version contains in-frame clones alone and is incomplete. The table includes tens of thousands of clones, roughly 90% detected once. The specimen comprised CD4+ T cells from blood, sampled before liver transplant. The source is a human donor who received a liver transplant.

The CDR3 sequence: CSVRTTGRWEQYF. CDR3 in DNA: TGCAGCGTTAGGACGACAGGGCGATGGGAGCAGTACTTC. The chain employs TRBV29-1 and TRBJ2-7; TRBD1 matches at 7 bases. V lost 5 bases and J lost 7; bases outside the gene matches: 11. Per the germline V gene, CDR1 is SQVTM and CDR2 is ANQGSEA. CDR3 size: 13 residues.

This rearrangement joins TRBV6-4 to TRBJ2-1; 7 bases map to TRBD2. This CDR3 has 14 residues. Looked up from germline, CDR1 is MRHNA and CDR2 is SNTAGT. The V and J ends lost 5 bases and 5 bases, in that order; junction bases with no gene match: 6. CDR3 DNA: TGTGCCAGCAGTCTTCAGCGGGGTAACAATGAGCAGTTCTTC. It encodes CASSLQRGNNEQFF.

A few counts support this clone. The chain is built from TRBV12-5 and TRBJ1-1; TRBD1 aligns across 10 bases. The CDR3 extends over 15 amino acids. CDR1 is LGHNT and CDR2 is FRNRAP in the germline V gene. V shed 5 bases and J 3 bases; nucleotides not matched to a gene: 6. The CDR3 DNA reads TGTGCTAGTGGTGGCGAGACAGGGGGCTACACTGAAGCTTTCTTT. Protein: CASGGETGGYTEAFF.

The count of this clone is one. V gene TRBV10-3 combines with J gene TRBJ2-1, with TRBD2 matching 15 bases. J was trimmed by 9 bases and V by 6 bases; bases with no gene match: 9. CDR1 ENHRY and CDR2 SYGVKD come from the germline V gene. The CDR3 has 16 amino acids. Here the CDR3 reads CAIRDGTSGRSGEQFF. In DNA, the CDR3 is TGTGCCATCAGAGATGGGACTAGCGGGAGGAGCGGTGAGCAGTTCTTC.

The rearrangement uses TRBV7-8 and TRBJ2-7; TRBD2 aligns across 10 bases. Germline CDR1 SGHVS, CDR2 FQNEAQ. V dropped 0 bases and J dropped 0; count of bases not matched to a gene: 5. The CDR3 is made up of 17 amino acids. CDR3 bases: TGTGCCAGCAGCTTAGCCGCTAGCGGGAGTGCCTCCTACGAGCAGTACTTC. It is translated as CASSLAASGSASYEQYF.

CDR3 residues: CASTNSGGRNEKLFF. The CDR3 region has the DNA TGTGCCAGCACCAACAGTGGGGGCAGGAATGAAAAACTGTTTTTT. The chain carries TRBV7-2 and TRBJ1-4, with D maybe TRBD1 (6 bases). The ends were cut back, 7 bases at V and 5 bases at J, with 17 bases in the middle. CDR3 size: 15 residues. Per the germline V gene, CDR1 is SGHTA and CDR2 is FQGNSA. Full variable domain (missing parts from reference TRBV7-2 and TRBJ1-4): GAGVSQSPSNKVTEKGKDVELRCDPISGHTALYWYRQSLGQGLEFLIYFQGNSAPDKSGLPSDRFSAERTGGSVSTLTIQRTQQEDSAVYLCASTNSGGRNEKLFFGSGTQLSVL.

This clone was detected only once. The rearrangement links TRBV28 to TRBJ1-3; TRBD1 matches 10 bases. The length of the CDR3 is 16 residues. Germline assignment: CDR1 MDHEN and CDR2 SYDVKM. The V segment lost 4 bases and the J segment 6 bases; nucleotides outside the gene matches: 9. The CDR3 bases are TGTGCCAGCAGTTCCCCGGGGACAGGGGCGTTAAACACCATATATTTT. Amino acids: CASSSPGTGALNTIYF.

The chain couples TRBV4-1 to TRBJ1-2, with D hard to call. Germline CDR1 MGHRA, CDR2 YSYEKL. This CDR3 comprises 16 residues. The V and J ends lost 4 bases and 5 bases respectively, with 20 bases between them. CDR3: CASSLQPGPLGYGYTF. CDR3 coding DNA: TGCGCCAGCAGCCTACAACCGGGCCCCTTAGGTTATGGCTACACCTTC.

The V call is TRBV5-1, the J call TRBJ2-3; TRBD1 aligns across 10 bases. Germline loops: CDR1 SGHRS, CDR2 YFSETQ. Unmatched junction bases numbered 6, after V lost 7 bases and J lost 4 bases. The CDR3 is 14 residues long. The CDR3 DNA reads TGCGCCAGCGTCCCGGGGACAGGGGCAGATACGCAGTATTTT. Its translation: CASVPGTGADTQYF.

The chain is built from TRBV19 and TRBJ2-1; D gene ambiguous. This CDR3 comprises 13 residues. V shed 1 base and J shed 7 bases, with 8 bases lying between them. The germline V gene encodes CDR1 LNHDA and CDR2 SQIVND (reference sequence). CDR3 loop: CASSIGARNEQFF. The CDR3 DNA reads TGTGCCAGTAGTATAGGGGCACGGAATGAGCAGTTCTTC.

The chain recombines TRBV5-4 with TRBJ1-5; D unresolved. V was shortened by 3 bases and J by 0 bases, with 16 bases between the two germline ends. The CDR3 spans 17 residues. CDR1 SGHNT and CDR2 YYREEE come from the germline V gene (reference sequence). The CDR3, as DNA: TGTGCCAGCAGCTATTATCGCGACGGCTATAGCAATCAGCCCCAGCATTTT. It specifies CASSYYRDGYSNQPQHF.

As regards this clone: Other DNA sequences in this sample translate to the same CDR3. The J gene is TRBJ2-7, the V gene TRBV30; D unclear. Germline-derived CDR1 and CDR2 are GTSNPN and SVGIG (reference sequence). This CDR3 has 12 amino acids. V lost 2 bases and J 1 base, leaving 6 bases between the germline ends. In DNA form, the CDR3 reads TGTGCCTGGAGTCCATCTTCCTACGAGCAGTACTTC. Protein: CAWSPSSYEQYF. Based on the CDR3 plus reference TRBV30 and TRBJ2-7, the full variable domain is SQTIHQWPATLVQPVGSPLSLECTVEGTSNPNLYWYRQAAGRGLQLLFYSVGIGQISSEVPQNLSASRPQDRQFILSSKKLLLSDSGFYLCAWSPSSYEQYFGPGTRLTVT.

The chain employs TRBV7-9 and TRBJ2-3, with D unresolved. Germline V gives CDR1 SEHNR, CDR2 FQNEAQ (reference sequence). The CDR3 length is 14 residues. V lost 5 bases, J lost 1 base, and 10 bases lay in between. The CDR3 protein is CASSPGSRTDTQYF. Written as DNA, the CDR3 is TGTGCCAGCAGCCCCGGGTCTCGCACAGATACGCAGTATTTT.

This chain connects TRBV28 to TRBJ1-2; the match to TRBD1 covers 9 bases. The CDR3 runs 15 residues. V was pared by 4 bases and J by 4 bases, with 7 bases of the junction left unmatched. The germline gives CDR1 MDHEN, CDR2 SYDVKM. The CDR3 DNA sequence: TGTGCCAGCAGTTCAACAGGGGGCGCGGGCTATGGCTACACCTTC. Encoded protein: CASSSTGGAGYGYTF.

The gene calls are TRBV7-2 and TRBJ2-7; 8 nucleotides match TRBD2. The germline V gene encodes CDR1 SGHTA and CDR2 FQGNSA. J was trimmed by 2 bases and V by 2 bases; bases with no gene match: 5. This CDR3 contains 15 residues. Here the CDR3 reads CASSLSSGGAYEQYF. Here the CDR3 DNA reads TGTGCCAGCAGCTTATCCTCGGGGGGGGCCTACGAGCAGTACTTC. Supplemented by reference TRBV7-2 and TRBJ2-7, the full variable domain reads GAGVSQSPSNKVTEKGKDVELRCDPISGHTALYWYRQSLGQGLEFLIYFQGNSAPDKSGLPSDRFSAERTGGSVSTLTIQRTQQEDSAVYLCASSLSSGGAYEQYFGPGTRLTVT.

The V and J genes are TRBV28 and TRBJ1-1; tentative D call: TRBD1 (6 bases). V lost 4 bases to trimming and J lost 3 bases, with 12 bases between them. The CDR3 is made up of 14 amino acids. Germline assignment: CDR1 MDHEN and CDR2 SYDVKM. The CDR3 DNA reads TGTGCCAGCAGTTACCGGGGGGGGCACACTGAAGCTTTCTTT. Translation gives CASSYRGGHTEAFF.

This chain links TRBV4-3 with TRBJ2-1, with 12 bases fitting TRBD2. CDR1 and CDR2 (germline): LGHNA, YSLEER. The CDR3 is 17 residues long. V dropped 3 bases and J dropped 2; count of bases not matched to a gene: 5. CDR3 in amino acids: CASSHGTSGLTYNEQFF. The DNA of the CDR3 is TGCGCCAGCAGCCACGGGACTAGCGGGCTTACCTACAATGAGCAGTTCTTC.

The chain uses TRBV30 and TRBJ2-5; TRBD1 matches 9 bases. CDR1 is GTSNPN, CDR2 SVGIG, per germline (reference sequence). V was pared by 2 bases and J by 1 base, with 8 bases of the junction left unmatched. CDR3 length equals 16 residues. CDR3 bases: TGTGCCTGGAGTTCGGGACAGGGTAATCGCCAAGAGACCCAGTACTTC. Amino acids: CAWSSGQGNRQETQYF.